These 2 T cell receptor beta chains originate from one sample sequenced in a study of cytomegalovirus exposure and HLA in healthy donors. Use of 60 Vbeta and 13 Jbeta primers characterized the PCR. Here immunoSEQ multiplex PCR was the method, and the copy in TCRdb shows in-frame clones only, minus some. This sample yields fewer than 200,000 clones, of which around 84% are seen a single time; roughly 3.1% belongs to the top ten. Sequenced sample: PBMCs. Receptors originate from a man between 40 and 49 years old in good health and CMV-seropositive.

J is TRBJ2-1 and V is TRBV21-1; TRBD2 is taken as the D call from the table, unchecked against the DNA. TRBV21-1 is deemed a pseudogene. This CDR3 contains 16 residues. DNA for the CDR3: TGTGCCAGCAGCAATGAGGGACTAGCGGGTTACAATGAGCAGTTCTTC. Protein: CASSNEGLAGYNEQFF.

The chain recombines TRBV5-6 with TRBJ2-5; D is undetermined. The CDR3 is made up of 14 amino acids. Trimming took 4 bases from V and 2 from J, leaving 12 bases between them. The germline gives CDR1 SGHDT, CDR2 YYEEEE. This chain's CDR3 is CASSQSEVQETQYF. The CDR3 region has the DNA TGTGCCAGCAGCCAAAGCGAGGTACAAGAGACCCAGTACTTC.